This T cell receptor beta chain was obtained from a study of early T cells in non-severe SARS-CoV-2 infection (dated by TCRdb to about 2021). In terms of the full investigation: TCR sequencing used bulk RNA from unsorted whole blood, so alpha and beta chains could not be paired. Results the study describes overall, beyond this receptor: Matching against VDJdb was skewed toward anti-spike CD8 responses, likely underestimated virus-specific expansions, and missed private and CD4 specificities.

To prepare the library, 5' RACE was applied. The data were produced on a NextSeq 500. Unique molecular identifiers were attached to individual cDNA molecules in the TCR library protocol so that sequencing error and PCR bias could be corrected. Sequencing covered both TCR alpha and beta chains, and within each sample the abundances of alpha and beta sequences were tightly co-correlated. For the original study's pipeline: V gene, J gene and CDR3 annotation of TCR sequences was performed with Decombinator V4. Expanded TCRs were defined as changing significantly between any two time points under a Poisson model with p below 0.0001. Abundances of TCRs were expressed as counts per million after normalisation to the total number of TCRs sequenced in each sample. MAIT TCRs were defined by TRAV1-2 paired with TRAJ12, TRAJ20 or TRAJ33, and iNKT TCRs by TRAV10 paired with TRAJ18. VDJdb, accessed 1 November 2021, was searched for CMV, EBV and SARS-CoV-2 annotated TCRs, excluding TCRs annotated for multiple antigens. The raw public reads went through TCRdb reprocessing: fastp at Q25, MiXCR clone calling, in-frame beta chains kept. Each CDR3 protein appears once, grouped with its most common genes and DNA. None of the V and J calls come from the authors' own analysis; TCRdb made them. Counted in this sample were 55,000 to 80,000 distinct CDR3 sequences; around 11% of them appeared once. Together, the top ten hold roughly 6.1% of the sample.

Trimming removed 5 bases from V and 0 bases from J, leaving 10 bases between the germline ends. Via the germline V gene, CDR1 is KGHSH and CDR2 LQKENI. Its CDR3 holds 15 amino acids, cysteine through phenylalanine. The sequence is cut down to CDR3 DNA, 45 bases in frame from base 1. Set within a cohort of healthcare workers in London, UK, this nested case-control study involved weekly PCR testing of nasopharyngeal swabs along with blood sampling. Healthcare workers were recruited during the week of the UK lockdown, between 23 and 31 March 2020, and followed weekly for up to roughly 16 weeks. As to this clonotype: What antigen it recognizes has not been identified. The record has no base qualities; no much larger clone is one base away.

The chain uses TRBV18 and TRBJ2-2; the D gene cannot be named for sure. Sequencing was performed on whole blood. The clonotype originates from an adult who was a healthcare worker with PCR-confirmed SARS-CoV-2 infection or an uninfected control (not recorded which). CDR3 loop: CASSTMGSNTGELFF. The sequenced DNA is TGTGCCAGCTCAACGATGGGTTCGAACACCGGGGAGCTGTTTTTT.